The 22 T cell receptor beta chains given below trace back to one sample, sequenced in a study of T-cell memory formation after mild COVID-19. Each CDR3 protein is one row after TCRdb ran MiXCR on the 5' RACE reads. Among under 200,000 distinct CDR3 sequences, roughly 28% were seen once, and the ten largest hold around 11%. Sequenced sample: PBMCs or a T cell subset sorted from them (not recorded which). These receptors were taken from an adult woman who had mild COVID-19 (a few samples of this study predate the infection). Cell type and time point are not known.

This clonotype has only a few counts. The chain uses TRBV7-9 and TRBJ2-7; D perhaps matches TRBD2 (5 bases). In germline, CDR1 is SEHNR, CDR2 FQNEAQ (reference sequence). Trimming stripped 6 bases from V and 3 bases from J, with 15 bases between. CDR3 length: 14 residues. CDR3: CASSHFGVVYEQYF. The CDR3 coding sequence is TGTGCCAGCAGTCATTTCGGGGTTGTCTACGAGCAGTACTTC.

The rearrangement uses TRBV6-6 and TRBJ2-1; D is perhaps TRBD2 (5 bases). Germline V gene sequence: CDR1 MNHNY, CDR2 SVGAGI (reference sequence). The CDR3 covers 12 residues. V shed 9 bases and J shed 7 bases, with 13 bases lying between them. CDR3 loop: CASQESGNEQFF. In DNA, the CDR3 is TGTGCCAGTCAGGAGTCGGGGAATGAGCAGTTCTTC.

V is TRBV29-1 and J is TRBJ2-1, with 9 bases fitting TRBD2. The CDR3 sequence is 14 residues long. The ends lost 5 bases at V and 8 bases at J; junction bases unmatched: 10. Per the germline V gene, CDR1 is SQVTM and CDR2 is ANQGSEA. For the CDR3, the DNA is TGCAGCGTTTACGCGGGGGGGCCTATCCATGAGCAGTTCTTC. Protein sequence: CSVYAGGPIHEQFF.

This clonotype was counted at least ten times. The chain employs TRBV5-1 and TRBJ2-1, with D possibly being TRBD1 (6 bases). The V end lost 0 bases, the J end lost 2 bases, and 9 bases lay between the germline ends. Germline CDR1 is SGHRS and CDR2 is YFSETQ. This CDR3 has 15 amino acids. This chain's CDR3 is CASSLEAGAYNEQFF. CDR3 in DNA: TGCGCCAGCAGCTTGGAGGCAGGGGCCTACAATGAGCAGTTCTTC.

The V and J genes are TRBV29-1 and TRBJ2-7; D tentatively reads TRBD1 or TRBD2 (5 bases each). V was shortened by 1 base and J by 6 bases, with 13 bases between the two germline ends. Per germline, CDR1 SQVTM and CDR2 ANQGSEA. CDR3 size: 13 residues. CDR3: CSVEAGMGVEQYF. The CDR3 bases are TGCAGCGTTGAAGCAGGGATGGGAGTCGAGCAGTACTTC.

The V gene is TRBV7-8, the J gene TRBJ2-7, with TRBD2 matching 11 bases. The CDR3 covers 11 residues. V shed 10 bases and J 6 bases; nucleotides not matched to a gene: 2. Per germline, CDR1 SGHVS and CDR2 FQNEAQ. For the CDR3, the DNA is TGTGCCACGGGACTAGCGGTCGAGCAGTACTTC. It encodes CATGLAVEQYF.

In its sample, this clonotype was seen a few times. The gene calls are TRBV7-9 and TRBJ2-5, with 9 positions matching TRBD2. Germline assignment: CDR1 SEHNR and CDR2 FQNEAQ (reference sequence). The J segment lost 2 bases and the V segment lost 1 base, leaving 5 bases of the junction unmatched. The length of the CDR3 is 16 residues. The CDR3, as DNA: TGTGCCAGCAGCTTAGGGCTGCGGGAGGGACAAGAGACCCAGTACTTC. This sequence encodes CASSLGLREGQETQYF.

This clonotype showed up just a few times. This chain links TRBV5-1 with TRBJ2-5, with 8 nucleotides matching TRBD1. Losses at the gene ends were 4 bases for V and 5 bases for J; bases not matched to a gene: 4. CDR1 and CDR2 (germline): SGHRS, YFSETQ. The CDR3 consists of 13 residues. The CDR3, as DNA: TGCGCCAGCAGCCAGGGGGCTGCGGAGACCCAGTACTTC. Protein product: CASSQGAAETQYF.

The chain is built from TRBV6-1 and TRBJ2-5; 13 bases fit TRBD2. The CDR3 is made up of 17 amino acids. With V trimmed by 2 bases and J by 2 bases, 5 bases remained unmatched. From germline, CDR1 is MNHNS and CDR2 SASEGT. This chain's CDR3 is CASSEIGGLAGQETQYF. CDR3 nucleotide sequence: TGTGCCAGCAGTGAAATCGGGGGACTAGCGGGACAAGAGACCCAGTACTTC.

The chain has TRBV7-2 and TRBJ1-6; D possibly corresponds to TRBD1 (5 bases). The V end was cut by 1 base, the J end by 6 bases, with 13 bases between. From germline, CDR1 is SGHTA and CDR2 FQGNSA. The CDR3 length is 16 residues. CDR3 protein: CASSLGGGAINSPLHF. The DNA of the CDR3 is TGTGCCAGCAGCTTAGGGGGAGGGGCAATTAATTCACCCCTCCACTTT. The full variable domain, with the rest looked up from reference TRBV7-2 and TRBJ1-6, is GAGVSQSPSNKVTEKGKDVELRCDPISGHTALYWYRQSLGQGLEFLIYFQGNSAPDKSGLPSDRFSAERTGGSVSTLTIQRTQQEDSAVYLCASSLGGGAINSPLHFGNGTRLTVT.

The sample holds one count of this clonotype. This chain links TRBV20-1 with TRBJ2-1, with no clear D. Trimming took off 1 base at V and 3 bases at J, with 7 bases between the two ends. Germline V CDR1 and CDR2: DFQATT, SNEGSKA (reference sequence). CDR3 size: 13 residues. CDR3 nucleotide sequence: TGCAGTGCTAGAGGAGCGAACTACAATGAGCAGTTCTTC. This codes for CSARGANYNEQFF.

The V gene is TRBV12-3 or TRBV12-4, the J gene TRBJ2-1, with a weak D call TRBD2 (6 bases). This CDR3 has 13 amino acids. Trimming cost V 6 bases and J 9 bases, with 15 bases left between them. DNA of the CDR3: TGTGCCAGCAGCACTAGCCGTTTAGGTGAGCAGTTCTTC. The encoded protein is CASSTSRLGEQFF.

This sequence joins TRBV6-2 or TRBV6-3 and TRBJ2-1; the D is unclear. The V end was cut by 2 bases, the J end by 4 bases, with 6 bases between. Germline lookup yields CDR1 MNHEY and CDR2 SVGEGT. CDR3 length equals 13 residues. CDR3 nucleotide sequence: TGTGCCAGCAGTTACGCTGAGTACAATGAGCAGTTCTTC. As protein: CASSYAEYNEQFF.

The rearrangement uses TRBV19 and TRBJ2-3, with no clear D. The length of the CDR3 is 17 residues. CDR1 is LNHDA and CDR2 is SQIVND in the germline V gene (reference sequence). V was cut by 7 bases and J by 4 bases, with 24 bases left in between. CDR3 sequence: CASTPPGRSSAADTQYF. The DNA of the CDR3 is TGTGCCAGTACCCCCCCTGGCCGCTCGTCTGCTGCAGATACGCAGTATTTT.

The rearrangement joins TRBV24-1 to TRBJ2-1; D is perhaps TRBD2 (5 bases). This CDR3 region has 14 residues. Trimming removed 2 bases from V and 6 bases from J, with 10 bases in between. Germline V gene sequence: CDR1 KGHDR, CDR2 SFDVKD. CDR3 residues: CATSDSGLGNEQFF. The CDR3 DNA reads TGTGCCACCAGTGATTCCGGACTGGGCAATGAGCAGTTCTTC.

V is TRBV5-1 and J is TRBJ1-5; TRBD1 agrees at 7 bases. Germline trimming cut 4 bases from V and 6 bases from J; bases unmatched to any gene: 10. Germline V gene sequence: CDR1 SGHRS, CDR2 YFSETQ. CDR3 length equals 15 residues. CDR3 nucleotides: TGCGCCAGCAGCCCGGAACCACAGGGGATTCAGCCCCAGCATTTT. It encodes CASSPEPQGIQPQHF.

This clonotype was seen more than once but under ten times. This chain connects TRBV11-3 to TRBJ2-3; 10 bases match TRBD2. CDR3 length equals 15 residues. Germline V lookup: CDR1 SGHNT, CDR2 YENEEA. The V and J ends lost 5 bases and 1 base, in that order; junction bases with no gene match: 3. As DNA, the CDR3 is TGTGCCAGCAGCATAGGGACTAGCGGCACAGATACGCAGTATTTT. Translation gives CASSIGTSGTDTQYF.

This clonotype was detected only a few times. The chain employs TRBV5-1 and TRBJ2-7; TRBD1 matches at 8 bases. Per germline, CDR1 SGHRS and CDR2 YFSETQ. With 4 bases clipped from V and 1 base from J, the junction kept 4 bases outside the gene matches. The length of the CDR3 is 14 residues. In nucleotides, the CDR3 is TGCGCCAGCAGCCACGGACAGGGATCCTACGAGCAGTACTTC. Translating it yields CASSHGQGSYEQYF.

This chain connects TRBV4-1 to TRBJ2-1; D possibly matches TRBD1 or TRBD2 (5 bases each). The DNA matches TRBJ2-7 better at its end, which makes the J call doubtful. The CDR3 is 14 residues long. The germline V gene encodes CDR1 MGHRA and CDR2 YSYEKL. The chain's CDR3 is CASSPRDGAREQYF. The CDR3 DNA reads TGCGCCAGCAGCCCCCGGGACGGGGCGAGGGAGCAGTACTTC.

The chain joins TRBV11-2 to TRBJ2-3, with D possibly matching TRBD1 (6 bases). The germline CDR1 and CDR2 sequences are SGHAT and FQNNGV. V was pared by 0 bases and J by 0 bases, with 19 bases between. This CDR3 has 19 amino acids. The CDR3 bases are TGTGCCAGCAGCTTAGAGGGGGCCATCACAGCAACTAGCACAGATACGCAGTATTTT. Translation: CASSLEGAITATSTDTQYF.

This chain connects TRBV2 to TRBJ2-5; 8 bases line up with TRBD1. Trimming at V came to 4 bases and at J to 4 bases, leaving 11 bases not matched to a gene. This CDR3 contains 16 residues. CDR1 is SNHLY, CDR2 FYNNEI, per germline. CDR3 bases: TGTGCCAGCAGTGGGCTATCCGGACAGGGTACAGAGACCCAGTACTTC. It is translated as CASSGLSGQGTETQYF.

The V and J genes are TRBV20-1 and TRBJ2-1; 7 bases line up with TRBD2. The CDR3 sequence is 14 residues long. J gave up 0 bases and V 6 bases, and 5 bases lay outside the gene matches. CDR1 and CDR2 (germline): DFQATT, SNEGSKA (reference sequence). In DNA, the CDR3 is TGCAGTGCCCTAGCGGAGAGCTCCTACAATGAGCAGTTCTTC. Its protein product is CSALAESSYNEQFF.